Each of the 20 T cell receptor beta chains below was sequenced from the same sample in a study of shared T cell receptors in the human thymus. Profiling relied on immunoSEQ multiplex PCR, and the TCRdb table lists in-frame clones only, not all of them. This table has about 380,000 clones, around 93% appearing once. The sequencing sample was made of thymocytes. The receptors derive from a human donor.

The chain links TRBV28 to TRBJ1-1, with 8 bases fitting TRBD1. Germline CDR1 and CDR2: MDHEN and SYDVKM. J lost 7 bases, V lost 5 bases, and 9 bases had no gene match. This CDR3 has 14 amino acids. The CDR3, as DNA: TGTGCCAGCAGTAACCCGGGACAGGCGGATGAAGCTTTCTTT. It translates to CASSNPGQADEAFF.

As regards this clone: At one of its ends the junction is not consistent with the germline gene, which may arise from a read error. The rearrangement links TRBV7-6 to TRBJ1-1, with 7 bases identical to TRBD1. The CDR3 sequence is 20 residues long. CDR1 SGHVS and CDR2 FNYEAQ come from the germline V gene. The CDR3 loop reads CASTLSPKPRTGYWNTEAFF. The DNA for the CDR3 is TGTGCCAGCACCTTAAGCCCCAAACCGCGGACAGGATACTGGAACACTGAAGCTTTCTTT. Looking up the rest from reference TRBV7-6 and TRBJ1-1 gives the full variable domain: GAGVSQSPRYKVTKRGQDVALRCDPISGHVSLYWYRQALGQGPEFLTYFNYEAQQDKSGLPNDRFSAERPEGSISTLTIQRTEQRDSAMYRCASTLSPKPRTGYWNTEAFFGQGTRLTVV.

The DNA of the CDR3 is TGTGCCACCAGCAGAGATGCCCCCCCCAGAGAGGGGGATACGCAGTATTTT. This encodes CATSRDAPPREGDTQYF. The chain has TRBV15 and TRBJ2-3; the D gene could be TRBD1 or TRBD2 (5 bases each). In germline, CDR1 is LNHNV, CDR2 YYDKDF (reference sequence). The V end lost 0 bases, the J end lost 6 bases, and 19 bases lay between the germline ends. CDR3 length: 17 amino acids.

The J gene is TRBJ2-1, the V gene TRBV15; D tentatively reads TRBD1 or TRBD2 (5 bases each). CDR1 is LNHNV and CDR2 is YYDKDF in the germline V gene (reference sequence). V lost 5 bases, J lost 4 bases, and 12 bases lay in between. The CDR3 consists of 14 residues. The CDR3 region is CATSGTPTYNEQFF. Written as DNA, the CDR3 is TGTGCCACCAGCGGGACCCCGACATACAATGAGCAGTTCTTC.

Of note for this clone: The junction differs from germline at one of its ends, possibly a read error. The genes are TRBV7-3 and TRBJ2-7; D is ambiguous. The CDR3 extends over 14 amino acids. Looked up from germline, CDR1 is SGHTA and CDR2 is FQGTGA. CDR3 in DNA: TGTGCCAGCAGCTTAAGCAATCGAGGACCGGGTTTGGACTTC. Translated: CASSLSNRGPGLDF.

The chain carries TRBV5-1 and TRBJ2-5, with 11 bases identical to TRBD2. CDR3 length equals 16 residues. Trimming removed 8 bases from V and 2 bases from J; junction bases left unmatched: 11. In germline, CDR1 is SGHRS, CDR2 YFSETQ. The CDR3 reads CASRRTSGRSQETQYF. The CDR3 nucleotides read TGCGCCAGTCGGAGGACTAGCGGGCGATCTCAAGAGACCCAGTACTTC.

The gene calls are TRBV27 and TRBJ2-3, with no clear D. This CDR3 is built from 15 residues. The germline V and J ends were trimmed by 4 bases and 2 bases, with 13 bases remaining between them. The germline V gene has CDR1 MNHEY and CDR2 SMNVEV (reference sequence). The CDR3 sequence is CASSWSRSYTDTQYF. The CDR3 coding sequence is TGTGCCAGCAGTTGGTCGCGGAGCTACACAGATACGCAGTATTTT.

The chain uses TRBV6-1 and TRBJ2-7; no clear D. The CDR3 consists of 11 residues. The germline V and J ends were trimmed by 2 bases and 4 bases, with 3 bases remaining between them. Germline V lookup: CDR1 MNHNS, CDR2 SASEGT. For the CDR3, the DNA is TGTGCCAGCAGTGAAAGGTACGAGCAGTACTTC. It is translated as CASSERYEQYF.

The chain combines TRBV4-2 with TRBJ2-3, with 11 bases identical to TRBD2. The V gene end was trimmed by 0 bases and the J gene end by 2 bases; junction bases not matched to a gene: 7. This CDR3 region has 18 residues. Per the germline V gene, CDR1 is LGHNA and CDR2 is YNFKEQ. For the CDR3, the DNA is TGTGCCAGCAGCCAAGATCGGGTTAGCGGGGGGGTCACAGATACGCAGTATTTT. Translating gives CASSQDRVSGGVTDTQYF.

This clone has a handful of counts. The junction shows a germline mismatch at one end, possibly a read error. V is TRBV4-1 and J is TRBJ2-7; no clear D. Looked up from germline, CDR1 is MGHRA and CDR2 is YSYEKL. CDR3 length: 12 residues. The CDR3 DNA sequence: TGCGCCAGCAGCCAAGATGGGAACGAGCGGTACTTC. Protein product: CASSQDGNERYF.

The rearrangement uses TRBV5-4 and TRBJ2-5; 9 bases are shared with TRBD2. The junction had 9 bases not matched to a gene; V was cut back by 2 bases and J by 4 bases. This CDR3 contains 16 residues. The germline V gene has CDR1 SGHNT and CDR2 YYREEE (reference sequence). DNA of the CDR3: TGTGCCAGCAGCTTCCCGGGACTAGCCCAGGGAGAGACCCAGTACTTC. This codes for CASSFPGLAQGETQYF.

The chain joins TRBV2 to TRBJ1-1; TRBD1 is a possible D gene (6 bases). Germline V lookup: CDR1 SNHLY, CDR2 FYNNEI. The CDR3 totals 18 residues. V was clipped by 7 bases and J by 5 bases, with 29 bases between them. CDR3 amino acids: CASTSPLIRPGVRTEAFF. CDR3 DNA sequence: TGTGCCAGCACTAGTCCCCTCATCAGACCAGGGGTTAGAACTGAAGCTTTCTTT.

This clone is a singleton in its sample. This rearrangement joins TRBV28 to TRBJ2-1; D call uncertain. From germline, CDR1 is MDHEN and CDR2 SYDVKM. V lost 6 bases to trimming and J lost 8 bases, with 14 bases between them. The CDR3 consists of 13 residues. This CDR3 reads CASRGPLRDEQFF. CDR3 nucleotide sequence: TGTGCCAGCAGAGGTCCCCTTCGGGATGAGCAGTTCTTC.

The chain carries TRBV18 and TRBJ2-7; 16 bases line up with TRBD2. Trimming at V came to 3 bases and at J to 3 bases, leaving 8 bases not matched to a gene. The CDR3 has 18 amino acids. In germline, CDR1 is KGHSH, CDR2 LQKENI. The CDR3 DNA reads as TGTGCCAGCTCACCGTCCGGGACTAGCGGGAGGGTTATCTACGAGCAGTACTTC. Protein sequence: CASSPSGTSGRVIYEQYF.

The J gene is TRBJ2-7, the V gene TRBV6-1; D assignment may be TRBD1 or TRBD2 (6 bases each). The CDR3 consists of 13 residues. Germline V gene sequence: CDR1 MNHNS, CDR2 SASEGT. Trimming cost V 6 bases and J 4 bases, with 13 bases left between them. The CDR3 region is CASRGGDTYEQYF. The CDR3 nucleotides are TGTGCCAGCAGGGGGGGCGATACTTACGAGCAGTACTTC.

The chain combines TRBV29-1 with TRBJ2-2, with D possibly TRBD1 on 5 matching bases. Trimming cost V 6 bases and J 7 bases, with 12 bases left between them. The CDR3 totals 12 residues. Looked up from germline, CDR1 is SQVTM and CDR2 is ANQGSEA. The CDR3 DNA reads TGCAGCGTGAGGTCCGGACACGGGGAGCTGTTTTTT. Encoded protein: CSVRSGHGELFF.

The chain has TRBV28 and TRBJ2-7, with D maybe TRBD1 (5 bases). Germline V CDR1 and CDR2: MDHEN, SYDVKM. The length of the CDR3 is 12 residues. Trimming took off 11 bases at V and 0 bases at J, with 11 bases between the two ends. CDR3 DNA sequence: TGTGCCGTAAGACAGCGCTCCTACGAGCAGTACTTC. Its protein product is CAVRQRSYEQYF.

The chain combines TRBV5-6 with TRBJ1-1; D is ambiguous. There are 18 residues in the CDR3. With 0 bases removed from V and 1 base from J, the gap between germline ends came to 19 bases. The germline V gene encodes CDR1 SGHDT and CDR2 YYEEEE. The CDR3 nucleotides are TGTGCCAGCAGCTTGGGGAGGGCAGGCCCCCGCGGGAACACTGAAGCTTTCTTT. The encoded protein is CASSLGRAGPRGNTEAFF.

V is TRBV7-3 and J is TRBJ2-1; 8 bases agree with TRBD1. This CDR3 has 17 amino acids. J was trimmed by 1 base and V by 4 bases; bases with no gene match: 9. Germline V gives CDR1 SGHTA, CDR2 FQGTGA. CDR3 coding DNA: TGTGCCAGCAGCTCCCGCCTCGGGACAGGATCCTACAATGAGCAGTTCTTC. Translation: CASSSRLGTGSYNEQFF.

The rearrangement links TRBV9 to TRBJ2-3; perhaps TRBD2 as D (5 bases). The germline V gene encodes CDR1 SGDLS and CDR2 YYNGEE. The CDR3 has 16 residues. Trimming shortened V by 0 bases and J by 5 bases, and 16 bases separated the two germline ends. CDR3 loop: CASSVAEGFWGDTQYF. Written as DNA, the CDR3 is TGTGCCAGCAGCGTAGCAGAGGGCTTCTGGGGAGATACGCAGTATTTT.